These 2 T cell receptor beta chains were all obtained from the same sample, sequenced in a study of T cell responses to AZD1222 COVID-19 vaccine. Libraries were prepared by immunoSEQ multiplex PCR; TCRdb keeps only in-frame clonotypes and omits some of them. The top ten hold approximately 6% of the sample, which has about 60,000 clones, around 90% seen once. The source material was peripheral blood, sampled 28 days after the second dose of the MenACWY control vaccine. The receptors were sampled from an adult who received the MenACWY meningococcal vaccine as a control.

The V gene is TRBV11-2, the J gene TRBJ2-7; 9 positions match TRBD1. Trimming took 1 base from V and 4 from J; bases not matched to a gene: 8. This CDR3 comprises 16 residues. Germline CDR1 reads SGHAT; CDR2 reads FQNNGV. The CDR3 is CASSLVAGTGKYEQYF. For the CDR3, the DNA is TGTGCCAGCAGCTTAGTTGCGGGGACAGGGAAATACGAGCAGTACTTC.

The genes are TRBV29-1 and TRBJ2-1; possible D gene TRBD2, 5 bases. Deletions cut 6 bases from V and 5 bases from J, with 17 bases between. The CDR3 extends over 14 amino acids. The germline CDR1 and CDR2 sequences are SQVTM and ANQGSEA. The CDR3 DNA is TGCAGCGTAGGACCGGTCCTCGGGGACAATGAGCAGTTCTTC. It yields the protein CSVGPVLGDNEQFF.